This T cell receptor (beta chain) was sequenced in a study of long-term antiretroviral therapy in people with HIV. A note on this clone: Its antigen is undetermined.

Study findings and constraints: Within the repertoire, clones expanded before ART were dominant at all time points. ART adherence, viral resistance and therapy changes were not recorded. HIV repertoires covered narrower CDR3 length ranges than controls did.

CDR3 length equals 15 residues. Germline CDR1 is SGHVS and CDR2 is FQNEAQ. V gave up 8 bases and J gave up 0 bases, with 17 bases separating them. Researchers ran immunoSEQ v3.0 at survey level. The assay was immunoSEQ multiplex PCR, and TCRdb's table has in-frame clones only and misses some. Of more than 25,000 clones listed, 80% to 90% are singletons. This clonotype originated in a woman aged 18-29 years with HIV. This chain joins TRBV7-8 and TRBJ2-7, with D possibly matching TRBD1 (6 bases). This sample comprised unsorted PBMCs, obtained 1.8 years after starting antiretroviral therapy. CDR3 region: CASRANQGPSYEQYF. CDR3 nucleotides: TGTGCCAGCCGAGCCAACCAGGGGCCCTCCTACGAGCAGTACTTC.